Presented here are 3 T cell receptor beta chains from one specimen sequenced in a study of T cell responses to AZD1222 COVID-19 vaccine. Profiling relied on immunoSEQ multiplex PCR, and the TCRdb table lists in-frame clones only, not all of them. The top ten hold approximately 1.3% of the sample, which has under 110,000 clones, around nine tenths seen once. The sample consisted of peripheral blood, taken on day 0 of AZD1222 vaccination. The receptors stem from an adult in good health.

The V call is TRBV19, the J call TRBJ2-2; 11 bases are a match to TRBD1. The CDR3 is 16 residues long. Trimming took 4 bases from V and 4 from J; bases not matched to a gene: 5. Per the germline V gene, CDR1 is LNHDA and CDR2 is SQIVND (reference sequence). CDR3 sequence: CASSNGQGAGTGELFF. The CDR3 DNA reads TGTGCCAGTAGTAATGGACAGGGGGCGGGCACCGGGGAGCTGTTTTTT.

CDR3 nucleotides: TGTGCCAGCAGTTTAAGGGCAGGCAATGGCTACACCTTC. Amino acid sequence: CASSLRAGNGYTF. The chain recombines TRBV12-3 or TRBV12-4 with TRBJ1-2; D remains ambiguous. The CDR3 spans 13 residues. Trimming took 2 bases from V and 6 from J, leaving 10 bases between them.

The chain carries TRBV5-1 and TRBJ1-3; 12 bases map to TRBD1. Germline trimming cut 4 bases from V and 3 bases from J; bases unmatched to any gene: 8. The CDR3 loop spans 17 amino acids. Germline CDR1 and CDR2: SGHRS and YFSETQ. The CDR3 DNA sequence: TGCGCCAGCAGCCCCCCCGGGACAGGGGGCTTTGGAAACACCATATATTTT. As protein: CASSPPGTGGFGNTIYF.